These T cell receptor beta chains were read from a single sample in a study of beta chain features in type 1 diabetes. Some clones are missing from TCRdb's copy, which holds only in-frame ones; the method was immunoSEQ multiplex PCR. The sample lists hundreds of thousands of clones, over 9.5% occurring once. The sequencing sample was made of naive CD4+ T cells from blood. These receptors were collected from a man between 18 and 35 years old in good health. Both conserved end residues are part of each CDR3. D genes are given only for firm matches. Part of the rows lack a size; the others show once, few, many or a class for expanded clones.

13 | . | . | TRBJ1-2 | TRBV7-8 | CASSLDRDGGYTF | TGTGCCAGCAGCTTAGACAGGGATGGTGGCTACACCTTC
16 | TRBD1 | . | TRBJ2-2 | TRBV5-1 | CASSLDWTGGYGELFF | TGCGCCAGCAGCTTGGATTGGACAGGGGGCTACGGGGAGCTGTTTTTT
15 | . | few | TRBJ2-2 | TRBV25-1 | CASRSQESNTGELFF | TGTGCCAGCAGGAGTCAAGAATCGAACACCGGGGAGCTGTTTTTT
17 | . | . | TRBJ2-6 | TRBV7-9 | CASSFGRASAGANVLTF | TGTGCCAGCAGCTTTGGCAGGGCCAGCGCTGGGGCCAACGTCCTGACTTTC
14 | TRBD1 | few | TRBJ2-7 | TRBV6-5 | CASSYRTGGDEQYF | TGTGCCAGCAGTTACCGGACAGGGGGCGACGAGCAGTACTTC
14 | TRBD1 | few | TRBJ1-1 | TRBV9 | CASSQTGGNTEAFF | TGTGCCAGCAGCCAAACAGGGGGGAACACTGAAGCTTTCTTT
15 | TRBD2 | few | TRBJ2-3 | TRBV7-2 | CASSWLTGGPNTQYF | TGTGCCAGCAGCTGGTTGACGGGAGGGCCGAATACGCAGTATTTT
13 | . | few | TRBJ1-5 | TRBV25-1 | CASSAGGRQPQHF | TGTGCCAGCAGTGCGGGGGGCAGGCAGCCCCAGCATTTT
14 | TRBD1 | few | TRBJ1-3 | TRBV29-1 | CSAVLGQGDDTIYF | TGCAGCGCTGTCCTCGGACAGGGGGATGACACCATATATTTT
14 | TRBD1 | few | TRBJ2-5 | TRBV7-2 | CASSLDTGGETQYF | TGTGCCAGCAGCTTAGACACAGGGGGAGAGACCCAGTACTTC
15 | . | few | TRBJ2-3 | TRBV7-2 | CASSPRQASTDTQYF | TGTGCCAGCAGCCCAAGACAGGCCAGCACAGATACGCAGTATTTT
14 | . | . | TRBJ2-3 | TRBV28 | CASSSPGGTDTQYF | TGTGCCAGCAGTTCCCCCGGTGGCACAGATACGCAGTATTTT
16 | . | . | TRBJ1-5 | TRBV4-3 | CASSQSYSSANQPQHF | TGCGCCAGCAGCCAAAGTTACAGCAGTGCCAATCAGCCCCAGCATTTT
14 | TRBD1 | . | TRBJ1-1 | TRBV18 | CASSTGTGNTEAFF | TGTGCCAGCTCAACCGGGACAGGGAACACTGAAGCTTTCTTT
13 | . | few | TRBJ2-3 | TRBV5-4 | CASSLIPGDTQYF | TGTGCCAGCAGCTTGATTCCGGGGGATACGCAGTATTTT
16 | . | few | TRBJ2-2 | TRBV1 | CTSSQVEQGHTGELFF | TGCACCAGCAGCCAAGTCGAACAGGGGCACACCGGGGAGCTGTTTTTT
14 | . | . | TRBJ1-2 | TRBV4-3 | CASSQLDTIDRYTF | TGCGCCAGCAGCCAACTCGACACAATAGACCGCTACACCTTC
13 | . | . | TRBJ1-1 | TRBV11-2 | CASSLGQNTEAFF | TGTGCCAGCAGCTTAGGTCAGAACACTGAAGCTTTCTTT
13 | . | . | TRBJ1-1 | TRBV5-1 | CASSFTGIGWAFF | TGCGCCAGCAGCTTTACAGGGATTGGTTGGGCTTTCTTT
15 | TRBD2 | few | TRBJ2-7 | TRBV2 | CASSSRGLAGVEQYF | TGTGCCAGCAGTAGTAGAGGACTAGCGGGCGTCGAGCAGTACTTC
15 | TRBD2 | few | TRBJ2-3 | TRBV28 | CASSHGGGSGDTQYF | TGTGCCAGCAGCCACGGGGGAGGGTCCGGAGATACGCAGTATTTT
14 | . | few | TRBJ2-7 | TRBV9 | CASSVAQGGNEQYF | TGTGCCAGCAGCGTAGCTCAGGGAGGCAACGAGCAGTACTTC
15 | . | few | TRBJ1-4 | TRBV18 | CASSPTGQGPEKLFF | TGTGCCAGCTCACCGACCGGGCAGGGGCCCGAAAAACTGTTTTTT
15 | TRBD2 | . | TRBJ2-1 | TRBV9 | CASSARLAEDNEQFF | TGTGCCAGCAGCGCTCGACTAGCGGAGGACAATGAGCAGTTCTTC
15 | . | . | TRBJ2-5 | TRBV18 | CASSPLPTGQETQYF | TGTGCCAGCTCTCCTTTGCCGACAGGCCAAGAGACCCAGTACTTC
12 | . | few | TRBJ2-7 | TRBV28 | CASNILTDEQYF | TGTGCCAGCAATATACTTACAGACGAGCAGTACTTC
12 | . | . | TRBJ2-2 | TRBV30 | CAWLQNTGELFF | TGTGCCTGGTTACAGAACACCGGGGAGCTGTTTTTT